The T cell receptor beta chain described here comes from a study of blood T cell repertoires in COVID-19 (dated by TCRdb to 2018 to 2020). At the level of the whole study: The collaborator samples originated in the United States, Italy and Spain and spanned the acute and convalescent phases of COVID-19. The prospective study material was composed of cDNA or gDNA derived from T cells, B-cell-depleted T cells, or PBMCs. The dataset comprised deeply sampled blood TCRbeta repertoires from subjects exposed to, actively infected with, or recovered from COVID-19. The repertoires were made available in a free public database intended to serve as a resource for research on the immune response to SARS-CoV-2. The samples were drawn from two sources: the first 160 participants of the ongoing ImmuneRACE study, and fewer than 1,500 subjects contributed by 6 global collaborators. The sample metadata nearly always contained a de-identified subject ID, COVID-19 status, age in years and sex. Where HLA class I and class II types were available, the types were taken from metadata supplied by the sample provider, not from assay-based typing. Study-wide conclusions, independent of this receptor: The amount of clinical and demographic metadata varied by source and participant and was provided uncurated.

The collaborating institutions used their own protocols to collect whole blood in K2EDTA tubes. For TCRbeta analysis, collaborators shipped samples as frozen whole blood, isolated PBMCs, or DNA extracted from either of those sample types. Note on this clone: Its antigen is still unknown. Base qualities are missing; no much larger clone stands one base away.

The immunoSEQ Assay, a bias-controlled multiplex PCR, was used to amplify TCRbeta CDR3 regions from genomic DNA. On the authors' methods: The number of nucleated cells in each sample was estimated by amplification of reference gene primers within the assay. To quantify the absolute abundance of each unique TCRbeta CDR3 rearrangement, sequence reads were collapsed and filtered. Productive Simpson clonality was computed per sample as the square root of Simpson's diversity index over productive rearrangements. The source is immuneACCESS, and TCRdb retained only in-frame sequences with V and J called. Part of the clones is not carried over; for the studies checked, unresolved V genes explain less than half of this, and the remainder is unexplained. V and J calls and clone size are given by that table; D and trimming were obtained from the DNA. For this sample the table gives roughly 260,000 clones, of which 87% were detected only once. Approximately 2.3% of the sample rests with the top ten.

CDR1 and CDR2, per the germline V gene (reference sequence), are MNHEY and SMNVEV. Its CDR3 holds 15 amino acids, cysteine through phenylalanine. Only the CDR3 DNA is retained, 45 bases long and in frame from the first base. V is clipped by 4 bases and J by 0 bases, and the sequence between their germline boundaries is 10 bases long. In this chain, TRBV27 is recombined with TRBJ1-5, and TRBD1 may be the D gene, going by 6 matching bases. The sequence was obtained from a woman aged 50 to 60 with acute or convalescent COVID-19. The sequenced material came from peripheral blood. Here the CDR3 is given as CASSSRGHSNQPQHF. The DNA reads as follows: TGTGCCAGCAGTTCCAGGGGACATAGCAATCAGCCCCAGCATTTT.